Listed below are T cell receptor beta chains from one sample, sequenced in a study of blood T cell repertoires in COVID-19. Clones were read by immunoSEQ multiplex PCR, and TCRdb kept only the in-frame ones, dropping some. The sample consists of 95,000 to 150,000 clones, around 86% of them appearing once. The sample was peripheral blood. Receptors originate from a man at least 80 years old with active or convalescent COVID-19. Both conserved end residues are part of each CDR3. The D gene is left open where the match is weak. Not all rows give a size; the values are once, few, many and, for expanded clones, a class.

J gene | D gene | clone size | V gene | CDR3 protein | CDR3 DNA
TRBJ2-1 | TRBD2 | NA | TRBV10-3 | CAISESGGLAGTEQFF | TGTGCCATCAGTGAGTCGGGGGGACTAGCGGGGACTGAGCAGTTCTTC
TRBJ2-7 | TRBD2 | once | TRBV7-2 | CASSLLFSREAYEQYF | TGTGCCAGCAGCTTGCTTTTTTCCCGGGAGGCCTACGAGCAGTACTTC
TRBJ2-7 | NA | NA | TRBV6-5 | CASSPASGVLYEQYF | TGTGCCAGCAGTCCAGCTTCAGGGGTCCTCTACGAGCAGTACTTC
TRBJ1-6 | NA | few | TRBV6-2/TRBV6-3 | CASSYPGQLSPLHF | TGTGCCAGCAGTTACCCCGGACAGTTGTCTCCCCTCCACTTT
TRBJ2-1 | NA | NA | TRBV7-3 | CASSLTGGHQFF | TGTGCCAGCAGCTTAACGGGGGGGCACCAGTTCTTC
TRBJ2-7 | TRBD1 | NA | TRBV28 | CATKGDSVYEQYF | TGTGCCACCAAGGGGGACAGTGTCTACGAGCAGTACTTC
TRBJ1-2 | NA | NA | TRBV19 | CASSGGYYGYTF | TGTGCCAGTAGTGGAGGGTACTATGGCTACACCTTC
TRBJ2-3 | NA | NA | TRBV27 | CASRFGLGDTQYF | TGTGCCAGCAGATTTGGGCTGGGAGATACGCAGTATTTT
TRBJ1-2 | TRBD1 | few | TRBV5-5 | CASSLGQGNYGYTF | TGTGCCAGCAGCTTAGGACAGGGAAACTATGGCTACACCTTC
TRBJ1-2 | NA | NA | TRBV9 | CASSKTGSIGGYTF | TGTGCCAGCAGTAAAACAGGGTCGATAGGTGGCTACACCTTC
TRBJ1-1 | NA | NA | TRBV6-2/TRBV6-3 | CASSYSWRNTEAFF | TGTGCCAGCAGTTACTCTTGGAGGAACACTGAAGCTTTCTTT
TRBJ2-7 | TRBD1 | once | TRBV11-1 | CASSLAQGQEKGQYEQYF | TGTGCCAGCAGCTTAGCCCAGGGACAGGAAAAAGGGCAGTACGAGCAGTACTTC
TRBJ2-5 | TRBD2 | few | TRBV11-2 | CASSLVLAGGQETQYF | TGTGCCAGCAGCTTAGTTCTAGCGGGGGGACAAGAGACCCAGTACTTC
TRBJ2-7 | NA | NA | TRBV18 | CASSPEASSYEQYF | TGTGCCAGCTCACCAGAGGCCAGCTCCTACGAGCAGTACTTC
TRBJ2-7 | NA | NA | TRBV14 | CASSPGRWYSSGNYEQYF | TGTGCCAGCAGCCCGGGTAGGTGGTATAGTTCGGGAAACTACGAGCAGTACTTC
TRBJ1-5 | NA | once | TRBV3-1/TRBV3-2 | CASSQDTVPGQPQHF | TGTGCCAGCAGCCAAGATACAGTGCCCGGACAGCCCCAGCATTTT
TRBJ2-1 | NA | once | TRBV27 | CATGGSRSYNEQFF | TGTGCCACCGGCGGGTCTCGCTCCTACAATGAGCAGTTCTTC
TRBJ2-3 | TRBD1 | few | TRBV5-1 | CASHSGTGPTDTQYF | TGCGCCAGTCACTCCGGGACAGGGCCCACAGATACGCAGTATTTT
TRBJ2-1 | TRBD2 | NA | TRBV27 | CASGGEEQFF | TGTGCCTCCGGGGGGGAGGAGCAGTTCTTC
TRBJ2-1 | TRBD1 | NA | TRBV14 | CASSPTPGTGFLQFF | TGTGCCAGCAGCCCAACCCCCGGGACAGGGTTTTTGCAGTTCTTC
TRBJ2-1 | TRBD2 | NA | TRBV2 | CASIRTSGVTGNEQFF | TGTGCCAGCATTCGGACTAGCGGGGTAACGGGCAATGAGCAGTTCTTC
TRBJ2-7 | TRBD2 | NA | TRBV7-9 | CASSSGLAGGLRGQYF | TGTGCCAGCAGCTCCGGACTAGCGGGGGGTCTACGTGGGCAGTACTTC
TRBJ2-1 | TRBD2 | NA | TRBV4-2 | CASSQAHGLAGGLRNYNEQFF | TGTGCCAGCAGCCAAGCCCATGGACTAGCGGGAGGTCTTAGGAACTACAATGAGCAGTTCTTC
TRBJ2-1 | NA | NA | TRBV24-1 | CATSDSNWSYNEQFF | TGTGCCACCAGTGATTCGAACTGGTCCTACAATGAGCAGTTCTTC
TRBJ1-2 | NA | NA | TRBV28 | CASSFYRVGYTF | TGTGCCAGCAGTTTCTATCGGGTCGGCTACACCTTC
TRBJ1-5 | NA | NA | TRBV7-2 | CASSLPGVGNQPQHF | TGTGCCAGCAGCTTACCAGGGGTCGGCAATCAGCCCCAGCATTTT